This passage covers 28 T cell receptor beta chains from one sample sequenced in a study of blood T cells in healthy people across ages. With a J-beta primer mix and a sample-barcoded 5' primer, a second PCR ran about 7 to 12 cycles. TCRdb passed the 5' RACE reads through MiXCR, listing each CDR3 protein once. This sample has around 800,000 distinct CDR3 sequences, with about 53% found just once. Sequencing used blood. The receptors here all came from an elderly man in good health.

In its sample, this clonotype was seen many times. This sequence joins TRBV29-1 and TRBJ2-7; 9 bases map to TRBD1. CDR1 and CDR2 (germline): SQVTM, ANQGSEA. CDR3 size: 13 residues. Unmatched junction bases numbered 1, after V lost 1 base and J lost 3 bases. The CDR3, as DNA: TGCAGCGTTGAAGGGGGACAGGGCTACGAGCAGTACTTC. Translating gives CSVEGGQGYEQYF.

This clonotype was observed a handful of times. CDR3 region: CASSKEQYQETQYF. The CDR3 DNA is TGTGCCAGCAGCAAAGAACAGTATCAAGAGACCCAGTACTTC. The chain links TRBV21-1 to TRBJ2-5. TRBV21-1 is a pseudogene locus. The CDR3 contains 14 residues.

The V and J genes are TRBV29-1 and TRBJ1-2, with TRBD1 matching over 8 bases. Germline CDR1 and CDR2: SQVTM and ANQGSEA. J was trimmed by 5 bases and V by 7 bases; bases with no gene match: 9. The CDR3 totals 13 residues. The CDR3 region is CSGGTGPSYGYTF. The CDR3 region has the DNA TGCAGCGGCGGGACAGGTCCTTCATATGGCTACACCTTC.

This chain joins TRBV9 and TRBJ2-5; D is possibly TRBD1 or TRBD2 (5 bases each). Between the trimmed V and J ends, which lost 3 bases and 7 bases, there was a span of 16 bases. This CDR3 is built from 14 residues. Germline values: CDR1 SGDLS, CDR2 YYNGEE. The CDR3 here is CASSATGTLTTQYF. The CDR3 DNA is TGTGCCAGCAGCGCAACCGGGACGCTCACGACCCAGTACTTC.

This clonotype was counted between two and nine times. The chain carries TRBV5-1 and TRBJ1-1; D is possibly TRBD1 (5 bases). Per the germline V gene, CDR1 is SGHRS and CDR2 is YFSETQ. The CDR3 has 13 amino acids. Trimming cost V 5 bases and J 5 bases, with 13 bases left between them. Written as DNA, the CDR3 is TGCGCCAGCAGTGAGGGGTCAACGACTGAAGCTTTCTTT. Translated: CASSEGSTTEAFF.

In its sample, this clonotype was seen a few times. CDR3 bases: TGTGCCAGCATCCCAGGGGGCGGGGTTTCCTACGAGCAGTACTTC. Translating gives CASIPGGGVSYEQYF. The rearrangement links TRBV7-2 to TRBJ2-7; 8 nucleotides agree with TRBD1. The V and J ends lost 7 bases and 1 base, in that order; junction bases with no gene match: 9. In germline, CDR1 is SGHTA, CDR2 FQGNSA. The length of the CDR3 is 15 residues. The full variable domain, with the rest looked up from reference TRBV7-2 and TRBJ2-7, is GAGVSQSPSNKVTEKGKDVELRCDPISGHTALYWYRQSLGQGLEFLIYFQGNSAPDKSGLPSDRFSAERTGGSVSTLTIQRTQQEDSAVYLCASIPGGGVSYEQYFGPGTRLTVT.

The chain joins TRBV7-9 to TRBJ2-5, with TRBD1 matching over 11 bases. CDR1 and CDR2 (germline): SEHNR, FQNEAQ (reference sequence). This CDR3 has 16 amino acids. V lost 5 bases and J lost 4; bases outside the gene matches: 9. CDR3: CASSDRGGTGGETQYF. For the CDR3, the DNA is TGTGCCAGCAGCGACCGAGGCGGGACAGGGGGAGAGACCCAGTACTTC.

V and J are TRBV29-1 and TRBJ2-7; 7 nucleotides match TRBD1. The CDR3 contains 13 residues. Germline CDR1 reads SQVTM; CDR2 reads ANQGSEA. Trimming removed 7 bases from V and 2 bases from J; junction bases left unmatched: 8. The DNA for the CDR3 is TGCAGCGCTCTTGACAGGGACCCCTACGAGCAGTACTTC. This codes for CSALDRDPYEQYF.

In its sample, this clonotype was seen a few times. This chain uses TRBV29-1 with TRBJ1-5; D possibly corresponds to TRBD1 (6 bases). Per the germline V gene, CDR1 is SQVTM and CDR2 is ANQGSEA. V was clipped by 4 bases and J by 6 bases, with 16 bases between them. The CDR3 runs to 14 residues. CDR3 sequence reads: CSVGVGTTGQPQHF. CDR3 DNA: TGCAGCGTTGGAGTAGGGACAACCGGTCAGCCCCAGCATTTT.

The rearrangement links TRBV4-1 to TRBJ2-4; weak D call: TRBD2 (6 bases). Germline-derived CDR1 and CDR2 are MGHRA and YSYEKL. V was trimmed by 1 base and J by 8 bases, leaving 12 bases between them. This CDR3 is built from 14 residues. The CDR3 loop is CASSQVGGRDIQYF. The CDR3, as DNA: TGCGCCAGCAGCCAAGTGGGGGGACGGGACATTCAGTACTTC.

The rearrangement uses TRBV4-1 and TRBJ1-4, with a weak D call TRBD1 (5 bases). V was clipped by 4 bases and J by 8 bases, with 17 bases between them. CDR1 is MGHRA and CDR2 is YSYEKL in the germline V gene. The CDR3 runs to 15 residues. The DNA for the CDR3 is TGCGCCAGCAGCCCGCACAGGAGGGAGGACGAAAAACTGTTTTTT. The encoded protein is CASSPHRREDEKLFF.

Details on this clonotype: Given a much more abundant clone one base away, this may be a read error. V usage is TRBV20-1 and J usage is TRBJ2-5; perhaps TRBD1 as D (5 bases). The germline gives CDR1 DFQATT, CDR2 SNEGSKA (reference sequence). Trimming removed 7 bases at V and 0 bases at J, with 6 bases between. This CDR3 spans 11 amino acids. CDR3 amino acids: CSGGYQETQYF. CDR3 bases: TGCAGTGGGGGCTACCAAGAGACCCAGTACTTC.

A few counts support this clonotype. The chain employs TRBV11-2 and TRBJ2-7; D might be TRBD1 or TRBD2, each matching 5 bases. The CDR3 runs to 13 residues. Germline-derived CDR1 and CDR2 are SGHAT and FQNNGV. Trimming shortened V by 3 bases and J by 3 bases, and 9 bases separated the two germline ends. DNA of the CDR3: TGTGCCAGCAGCTTCAGGGCGGGCTACGAGCAGTACTTC. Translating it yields CASSFRAGYEQYF.

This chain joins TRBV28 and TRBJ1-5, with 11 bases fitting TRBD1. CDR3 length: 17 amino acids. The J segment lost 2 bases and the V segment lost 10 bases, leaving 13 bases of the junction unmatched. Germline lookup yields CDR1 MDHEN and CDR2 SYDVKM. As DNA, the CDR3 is TGTGCCACCCGGACAGGGGGCGAGGGGATCGGCAATCAGCCCCAGCATTTT. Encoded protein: CATRTGGEGIGNQPQHF.

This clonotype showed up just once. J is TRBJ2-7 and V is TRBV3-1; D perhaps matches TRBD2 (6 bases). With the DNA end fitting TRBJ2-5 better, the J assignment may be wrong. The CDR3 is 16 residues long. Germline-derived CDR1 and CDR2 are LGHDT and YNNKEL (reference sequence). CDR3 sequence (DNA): TGTGCCAGCAGCCCGGTACAGCGGGTTGCGGGGGAGACCCAGTACTTC. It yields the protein CASSPVQRVAGETQYF.

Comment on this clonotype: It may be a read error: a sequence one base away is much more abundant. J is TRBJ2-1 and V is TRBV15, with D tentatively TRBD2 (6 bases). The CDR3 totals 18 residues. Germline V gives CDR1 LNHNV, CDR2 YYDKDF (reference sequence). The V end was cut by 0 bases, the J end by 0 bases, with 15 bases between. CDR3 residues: CATSRDPRDASSYNEQFF. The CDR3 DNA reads TGTGCCACCAGCAGAGATCCGCGGGATGCAAGCTCCTACAATGAGCAGTTCTTC.

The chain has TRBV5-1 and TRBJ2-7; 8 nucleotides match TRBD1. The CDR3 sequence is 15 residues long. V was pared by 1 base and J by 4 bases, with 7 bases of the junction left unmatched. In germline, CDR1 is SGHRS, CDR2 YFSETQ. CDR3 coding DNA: TGCGCCAGCAGCTTGTTGACAGGGGTAGGTTACGAGCAGTACTTC. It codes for CASSLLTGVGYEQYF.

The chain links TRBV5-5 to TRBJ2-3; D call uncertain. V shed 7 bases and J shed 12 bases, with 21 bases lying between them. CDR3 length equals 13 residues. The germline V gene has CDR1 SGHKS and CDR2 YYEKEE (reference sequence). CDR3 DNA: TGTGCCAGCCAAAACGAGCTCGCCGGTGTTCAGTATTTT. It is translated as CASQNELAGVQYF.

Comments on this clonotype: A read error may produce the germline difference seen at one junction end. The CDR3, as DNA: TGCAGTGCCAGGGACAGGTTGCGGGGGACGTCCTACGGGCAGTACTTC. As protein: CSARDRLRGTSYGQYF. V and J are TRBV20-1 and TRBJ2-7; D is possibly TRBD1 (8 bases). This CDR3 comprises 16 residues. Germline V lookup: CDR1 DFQATT, CDR2 SNEGSKA (reference sequence).

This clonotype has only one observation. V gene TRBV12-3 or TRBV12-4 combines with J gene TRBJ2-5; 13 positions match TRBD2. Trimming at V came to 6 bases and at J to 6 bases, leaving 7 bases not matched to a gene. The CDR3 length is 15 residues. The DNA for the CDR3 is TGTGCCAGCAGAGGGGGACTAGCGGGACGAAAGACCCAGTACTTC. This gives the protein CASRGGLAGRKTQYF.

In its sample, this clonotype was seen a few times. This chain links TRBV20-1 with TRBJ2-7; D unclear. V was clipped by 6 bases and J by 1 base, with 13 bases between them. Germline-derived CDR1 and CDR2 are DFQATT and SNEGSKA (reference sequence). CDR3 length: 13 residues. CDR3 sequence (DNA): TGCAGTGCCAGGTACGACCGTTCCTACGAGCAGTACTTC. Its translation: CSARYDRSYEQYF.

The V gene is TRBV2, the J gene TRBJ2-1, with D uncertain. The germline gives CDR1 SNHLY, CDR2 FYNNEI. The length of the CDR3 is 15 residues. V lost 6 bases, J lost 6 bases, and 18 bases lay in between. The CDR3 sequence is CASSIEFGLSNEQFF. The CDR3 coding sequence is TGTGCCAGCAGCATAGAGTTTGGGCTGTCCAATGAGCAGTTCTTC. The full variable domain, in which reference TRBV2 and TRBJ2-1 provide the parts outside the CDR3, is EPEVTQTPSHQVTQMGQEVILRCVPISNHLYFYWYRQILGQKVEFLVSFYNNEISEKSEIFDDQFSVERPDGSNFTLKIRSTKLEDSAMYFCASSIEFGLSNEQFFGPGTRLTVL.

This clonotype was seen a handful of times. The CDR3 region is CASSLQVGEQYF. CDR3 nucleotide sequence: TGTGCCAGCAGTTTACAAGTGGGGGAGCAGTACTTC. The V gene is TRBV28, the J gene TRBJ2-4; D tentatively fits TRBD1 or TRBD2 (5 bases each). CDR3 size: 12 residues. V lost 2 bases to trimming and J lost 13 bases, with 12 bases between them. Per the germline V gene, CDR1 is MDHEN and CDR2 is SYDVKM.

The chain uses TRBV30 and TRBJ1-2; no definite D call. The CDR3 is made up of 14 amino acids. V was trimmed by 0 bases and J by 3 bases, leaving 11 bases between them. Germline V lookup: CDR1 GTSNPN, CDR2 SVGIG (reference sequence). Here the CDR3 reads CAWSVGAGYYGYTF. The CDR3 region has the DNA TGTGCCTGGAGTGTAGGAGCGGGGTACTATGGCTACACCTTC.

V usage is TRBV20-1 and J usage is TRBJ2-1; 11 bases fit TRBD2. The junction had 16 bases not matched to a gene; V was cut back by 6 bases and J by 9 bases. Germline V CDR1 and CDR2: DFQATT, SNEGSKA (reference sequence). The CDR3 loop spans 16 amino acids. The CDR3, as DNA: TGCAGTGCCCGCAGGGCTAGCGGGGGGACTGATGGTGAGCAGTTCTTC. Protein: CSARRASGGTDGEQFF.

As DNA, the CDR3 is TGTGCCAGCAATGTCCCGGGCTATGGCTACACCTTC. This gives the protein CASNVPGYGYTF. This sequence joins TRBV25-1 and TRBJ1-2; D uncertain. The CDR3 sequence is 12 residues long. Trimming removed 7 bases from V and 4 bases from J, with 10 bases in between. CDR1 is MGHDK and CDR2 is SYGVNS in the germline V gene.

CDR3 region: CASTPGESYEQYF. The CDR3 DNA is TGTGCCAGCACCCCGGGAGAGTCCTACGAGCAGTACTTC. The chain carries TRBV7-6 and TRBJ2-7; TRBD2 might be the D (6 bases). Germline V gene lookup returns CDR1 SGHVS and CDR2 FNYEAQ. V was cut by 7 bases and J by 1 base, with 11 bases left in between. The CDR3 extends over 13 amino acids.

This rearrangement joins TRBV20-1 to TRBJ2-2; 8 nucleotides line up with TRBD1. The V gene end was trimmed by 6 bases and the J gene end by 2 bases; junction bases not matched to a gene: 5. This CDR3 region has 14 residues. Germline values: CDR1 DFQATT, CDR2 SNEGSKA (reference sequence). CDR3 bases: TGCAGTGCCAAAGACAGGGGCAACACCGGGGAGCTGTTTTTT. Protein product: CSAKDRGNTGELFF.